This T cell receptor (beta chain) was captured by sequencing in a study of blood T cell repertoires in COVID-19 (dated by TCRdb to the early 2020s). The study in broad terms: The collaborator samples originated in the United States, Italy and Spain and spanned the acute and convalescent phases of COVID-19. A de-identified subject ID, COVID-19 status, age in years and sex were almost always included in the sample metadata. The repertoires were released in a freely available public database intended as a resource for research on the immune response to SARS-CoV-2. The prospective study material was composed of cDNA or gDNA derived from T cells, B-cell-depleted T cells, or PBMCs. Samples were obtained from the ongoing ImmuneRACE study (first 160 participants) and from 950 to 1,500 subjects provided by 6 global collaborators. The dataset comprised deeply sampled blood TCRbeta repertoires from subjects exposed to, actively infected with, or recovered from COVID-19. Where available, HLA class I and class II types were obtained from metadata supplied by the sample provider rather than from assay-based typing. Beyond this particular receptor, the publication reports: Clinical and demographic metadata were provided uncurated, with the amount varying by source and participant.

A remark on this clone: Which antigen it targets is not known. Base quality data are lacking; no much larger clone is found one base away.

TCRbeta CDR3 regions were amplified from genomic DNA using the immunoSEQ Assay, a bias-controlled multiplex PCR. Per the source publication's procedure: The number of nucleated cells in each sample was estimated by amplification of reference gene primers within the assay. Sequence reads were collapsed and filtered to measure the absolute abundance of every unique TCRbeta CDR3 rearrangement. Productive Simpson clonality was computed per sample as the square root of Simpson's diversity index over productive rearrangements. Not all clones reach the TCRdb copy of this immuneACCESS table, which keeps in-frame sequences only. Checked studies attribute under half of the gap to unresolved V genes and leave the rest unexplained. The DNA was the basis for D and trimming; V, J and clone size are from that table. The sample contains approximately 51,000 clones, around 85% of them found a single time. About 14% of the sample belongs to the ten largest clones.

Each collaborating institution followed its own protocols to collect whole blood in K2EDTA tubes. For TCRbeta analysis, collaborators shipped samples as frozen whole blood, isolated PBMCs, or DNA extracted from either of those sample types. The receptor was isolated from a human donor in a cohort sampled during active COVID-19. Sequenced material: peripheral blood.

The nucleotides read TGCGCCAGCAGCCAAGCATTCGGGGGTCCCTACAATGAGCAGTTCTTC. It translates to CASSQAFGGPYNEQFF. The chain couples TRBV4-1 to TRBJ2-1; 6 matching bases give a weak D call of TRBD2. The CDR3, from cysteine to phenylalanine, totals 16 residues. The DNA shown is the 48-base CDR3, in frame from base 1. Trimming takes 1 base from V and 2 bases from J, and the germline ends sit 12 bases apart. CDR1 and CDR2 (MGHRA, YSYEKL) derive from the germline V gene.